This T cell receptor beta chain was sequenced during a study of neoadjuvant anti-PD-1 for oral cavity cancer. This clone came up a few times. Germline values: CDR1 MNHEY, CDR2 SMNVEV (reference sequence). The CDR3 is 15 residues long. V was clipped by 4 bases and J by 2 bases, with 13 bases between them. Libraries were prepared by immunoSEQ multiplex PCR; TCRdb keeps only in-frame clonotypes and omits some of them. Of about 24,000 clones listed, under 30% are singletons. Time point here: after neoadjuvant nivolumab, at surgical resection. The source of this sequence is a person aged 35 to 85 with oral cavity squamous cell carcinoma. The input for sequencing was tumor tissue, taken after nivolumab (anti-PD-1) treatment. The genes are TRBV27 and TRBJ2-3, with D unresolved. The CDR3 reads CASSSKPTNTDTQYF. CDR3 nucleotides: TGTGCCAGCAGTTCGAAACCCACAAACACAGATACGCAGTATTTT.